The entry below describes one T cell receptor (beta chain). Libraries were prepared by immunoSEQ multiplex PCR; TCRdb keeps only in-frame clonotypes and omits some of them. The sample consists of tens of thousands of clones, roughly 90% of them appearing once. Germline V gives CDR1 SNHLY, CDR2 FYNNEI. Germline trimming cut 4 bases from V and 7 bases from J; bases unmatched to any gene: 7. CDR3 length equals 15 residues. The source of the sample is a study of technical replicates of blood from a few donors. V usage is TRBV2 and J usage is TRBJ2-2, with 9 bases lining up with TRBD2. The specimen sequenced was PBMCs. The TCR originated in a human donor in good health. Some clones in this sample may be carry-over from other donors' samples. Written as DNA, the CDR3 is TGTGCCAGCAGTGTTGATAGCGGGAGTGGCGGGGAGCTGTTTTTT. It translates to CASSVDSGSGGELFF.